This T cell receptor (beta chain) appears in the sequencing data of a study of vaccination effects on CD4 cells after COVID-19. CDR1 MNHEY and CDR2 SVGAGI come from the germline V gene. V gave up 5 bases and J gave up 0 bases, with 10 bases separating them. The CDR3 length is 14 residues. Assay: immunoSEQ multiplex PCR; the TCRdb copy retains only in-frame clones and omits some. The sample includes about 27,000 clones, roughly 80% of them seen just once. With the ViraFEST assay, the study expanded antigen-specific CD4+ T cells using viral peptide pools, then sequenced them. The authors isolated CD4+ T cells after around nine days of culture. As their vaccination, participants received two doses of either BNT162b2 or mRNA-1273. As regards this clone: Antigen unknown.

The input for sequencing was CD4+ T cells from PBMCs cultured with HCoV-NL63 spike peptides, taken after COVID-19 vaccination. This chain links TRBV6-5 with TRBJ1-1; possible D gene TRBD1, 6 bases. The origin of this receptor is a human donor who received a COVID-19 vaccine. Some clones in this sample may be carry-over from other donors' samples. The CDR3 here is CASSRRQVNTEAFF. In DNA form, the CDR3 reads TGTGCCAGCAGTCGTCGACAGGTGAACACTGAAGCTTTCTTT.